This T cell receptor (beta chain) stems from a study of T cell responses to AZD1222 COVID-19 vaccine. The overall study: Second-dose recipients at about 4 or about 12 weeks were treated as one pooled group. General study findings and limits: Donors were largely white British and mainly female; clonal diversity was possibly underestimated. Baseline testing showed seropositivity in only six or seven AZD1222 recipients.

A word on this clone: Its antigen is as yet unknown.

Assay used: immunoSEQ multiplex PCR; TCRdb lists only in-frame clones, some missing. This table has tens of thousands of clones, 90% to 95% appearing once. CDR3 length equals 14 residues. In germline, CDR1 is LGHDT, CDR2 YNNKEL (reference sequence). Deletions cut 4 bases from V and 7 bases from J, with 11 bases between. This material consisted of peripheral blood, taken on day 0 of AZD1222 vaccination. This TCR came from an adult in good health. This chain uses TRBV3-1 (or the pseudogene TRBV3-2) with TRBJ1-6; D is unclear. The CDR3 DNA reads as TGTGCCAGCAGCCGGACGGAAAACAATTCACCCCTCCACTTT. The encoded protein is CASSRTENNSPLHF.